These T cell receptor beta chains were read from a single sample in a study of cytomegalovirus exposure and HLA in healthy donors. The table came from immunoSEQ multiplex PCR; TCRdb's copy has only in-frame clones and leaves some out. The sample contains roughly 110,000 clones, about three quarters of which appear only once. Specimen: PBMCs. The receptors shown here come from a woman between 45 and 60 years old in good health and CMV-seropositive. CDR3s include the opening cysteine and the closing phenylalanine or tryptophan. D genes are given only for firm matches. Not all rows give a size; the values are once, few, many and, for expanded clones, a class.

D gene: .
J gene: TRBJ1-3
V gene: TRBV7-2
clone size: once
CDR3 DNA: TGTGCCAGCAGCCCCGCGGGGGGTCCCCCAAGCCAAAACACCATATATTTT
CDR3 protein: CASSPAGGPPSQNTIYF

D gene: .
J gene: TRBJ1-5
V gene: TRBV18
clone size: .
CDR3 DNA: TGTGCCAGCTCACCACGTCAAACAGGGACCCTCAATCAGCCCCAGCATTTT
CDR3 protein: CASSPRQTGTLNQPQHF

D gene: .
J gene: TRBJ1-5
V gene: TRBV18
clone size: .
CDR3 DNA: TGTGCCAGCTCTCAGAACAGGGATATTCAGCCCCAGCATTTT
CDR3 protein: CASSQNRDIQPQHF

D gene: TRBD1
J gene: TRBJ1-1
V gene: TRBV4-2
clone size: .
CDR3 DNA: TGTGCCAGCAGCCAAGGGGACAGGGGTGACACTGAAGCTTTCTTT
CDR3 protein: CASSQGDRGDTEAFF

D gene: .
J gene: TRBJ1-2
V gene: TRBV10-3
clone size: .
CDR3 DNA: TGTGCCATCATGGTGGACAGTGGCTATGGCTACACCTTC
CDR3 protein: CAIMVDSGYGYTF

D gene: .
J gene: TRBJ1-5
V gene: TRBV19
clone size: few
CDR3 DNA: TGTGCCAGTAGTATGGGGGCAGGGTTAGTCGGCAATCAGCCCCAGCATTTT
CDR3 protein: CASSMGAGLVGNQPQHF

D gene: .
J gene: TRBJ2-7
V gene: TRBV18
clone size: .
CDR3 DNA: TGTGCCAGCTCACCAACAGGGTCCGACTACGAGCAGTACTTC
CDR3 protein: CASSPTGSDYEQYF

D gene: .
J gene: TRBJ1-2
V gene: TRBV2
clone size: .
CDR3 DNA: TGTGCCAGCAGTGAATTATCAGGTCTCTATGGCTACACCTTC
CDR3 protein: CASSELSGLYGYTF

D gene: TRBD1
J gene: TRBJ2-3
V gene: TRBV15
clone size: once
CDR3 DNA: TGTGCCACCAGCAGAGATTTATGGACAGGGTTGACAGATACGCAGTATTTT
CDR3 protein: CATSRDLWTGLTDTQYF

D gene: .
J gene: TRBJ2-3
V gene: TRBV5-1
clone size: .
CDR3 DNA: TGCGCCAGCAGCTTGTTGGCGGGCACAGATACGCAGTATTTT
CDR3 protein: CASSLLAGTDTQYF

D gene: .
J gene: TRBJ1-2
V gene: TRBV28
clone size: .
CDR3 DNA: TGTGCCAGCAGTTTGAGCGGAAGACGGAGTGGCTACACCTTC
CDR3 protein: CASSLSGRRSGYTF

D gene: TRBD1
J gene: TRBJ1-1
V gene: TRBV28
clone size: .
CDR3 DNA: TGTGCCAGCAGTTTATCCTGGGACAGTATGAACACTGAAGCTTTCTTT
CDR3 protein: CASSLSWDSMNTEAFF

D gene: .
J gene: TRBJ2-3
V gene: TRBV5-6
clone size: .
CDR3 DNA: TGTGCCAGCAGCTTGCCGGGGAGGGATACGCAGTATTTT
CDR3 protein: CASSLPGRDTQYF

D gene: .
J gene: TRBJ2-2
V gene: TRBV19
clone size: few
CDR3 DNA: TGTGCCAGTAGTATGACGGGGGGCGGTATCCGGGAGCTGTTTTTT
CDR3 protein: CASSMTGGGIRELFF

D gene: TRBD1
J gene: TRBJ1-2
V gene: TRBV28
clone size: once
CDR3 DNA: TGTGCCAGCAGACGGATGGGACAGAACTATGGCTACACCTTC
CDR3 protein: CASRRMGQNYGYTF

D gene: .
J gene: TRBJ2-3
V gene: TRBV28
clone size: few
CDR3 DNA: TGTGCCAGCAGTTTGGGGGGGCAAGTGGATACGCAGTATTTT
CDR3 protein: CASSLGGQVDTQYF

D gene: TRBD2
J gene: TRBJ2-1
V gene: TRBV4-1
clone size: .
CDR3 DNA: TGCGCCAGCAGCCAGAGACTAGCGGGGGGGCCTAATGAGCAGTTCTTC
CDR3 protein: CASSQRLAGGPNEQFF

D gene: .
J gene: TRBJ1-5
V gene: TRBV27
clone size: .
CDR3 DNA: TGTGCCAGCAGTTTAGGATCCTCGGGGCAGCCCCAGCATTTT
CDR3 protein: CASSLGSSGQPQHF

D gene: .
J gene: TRBJ2-5
V gene: TRBV12-2
clone size: .
CDR3 DNA: TGTGCAAGTCGCTTAGCCCCCTCGGAGGGCAGTGTGTACCAAGAGACCCAGTACTTC
CDR3 protein: CASRLAPSEGSVYQETQYF

D gene: .
J gene: TRBJ1-2
V gene: TRBV7-2
clone size: .
CDR3 DNA: TGTGCCAGCAGCGTTCCGGGTTATGGCTACACCTTC
CDR3 protein: CASSVPGYGYTF

D gene: TRBD1
J gene: TRBJ2-7
V gene: TRBV2
clone size: .
CDR3 DNA: TGTGCCAGCAGTGTCGACAGGGGGAACGAGCAGTACTTC
CDR3 protein: CASSVDRGNEQYF

D gene: TRBD2
J gene: TRBJ2-1
V gene: TRBV7-2
clone size: .
CDR3 DNA: TGTGCCAGCAGCTTCGGACTAGCGGGGGGCCCCTACAATGAGCAGTTCTTC
CDR3 protein: CASSFGLAGGPYNEQFF

D gene: .
J gene: TRBJ1-1
V gene: TRBV27
clone size: .
CDR3 DNA: TGTGCCAGCAGCTCCGGTCCCGGTAAGAACACTGAAGCTTTCTTT
CDR3 protein: CASSSGPGKNTEAFF

D gene: .
J gene: TRBJ2-3
V gene: TRBV29-1
clone size: few
CDR3 DNA: TGCAGCGTTGATGTGCGACTAGGGGAAGATACGCAGTATTTT
CDR3 protein: CSVDVRLGEDTQYF

D gene: .
J gene: TRBJ2-7
V gene: TRBV6-1
clone size: .
CDR3 DNA: TGTGCCAGCAATGCGGATTCCTACGAGCAGTACTTC
CDR3 protein: CASNADSYEQYF

D gene: .
J gene: TRBJ1-5
V gene: TRBV20-1
clone size: .
CDR3 DNA: TGCAGTGCTCTTCGCGGAACGGACCAGCATTTT
CDR3 protein: CSALRGTDQHF

D gene: .
J gene: TRBJ1-2
V gene: TRBV28
clone size: .
CDR3 DNA: TGTGCCAGCAGTAAATCAGGTTGGGGGGAGTATGGCTACACCTTC
CDR3 protein: CASSKSGWGEYGYTF

D gene: .
J gene: TRBJ1-1
V gene: TRBV7-9
clone size: .
CDR3 DNA: TGTGCCAGCAGCCCGGACACTGAAGCTTTCTTT
CDR3 protein: CASSPDTEAFF

D gene: .
J gene: TRBJ1-1
V gene: TRBV7-9
clone size: .
CDR3 DNA: TGTGCCAGCAGCCAACAGACGCTAAATGAAGCTTTCTTT
CDR3 protein: CASSQQTLNEAFF

D gene: .
J gene: TRBJ1-1
V gene: TRBV2
clone size: few
CDR3 DNA: TGTGCCAGCATACTTTTCCGCACAGGCATGAACACTGAAGCTTTCTTT
CDR3 protein: CASILFRTGMNTEAFF

D gene: .
J gene: TRBJ2-1
V gene: TRBV19
clone size: few
CDR3 DNA: TGTGCCAGTAGTATAGACAGAAGCTCCTACAATGAGCAGTTCTTC
CDR3 protein: CASSIDRSSYNEQFF

D gene: TRBD1
J gene: TRBJ1-5
V gene: TRBV9
clone size: .
CDR3 DNA: TGTGCCAGCAGCACGACAGGGGGTCCGAATCAGCCCCAGCATTTT
CDR3 protein: CASSTTGGPNQPQHF

D gene: TRBD1
J gene: TRBJ1-1
V gene: TRBV5-6
clone size: once
CDR3 DNA: TGTGCCAGCAGCCTCTCCGCCAGGACAGGGACGAGGGTTCGAGCTTTCTTT
CDR3 protein: CASSLSARTGTRVRAFF

D gene: .
J gene: TRBJ2-7
V gene: TRBV5-6
clone size: .
CDR3 DNA: TGTGCCAGCAGCTTGAAACAGGGCATTACCGAGCAGTACTTC
CDR3 protein: CASSLKQGITEQYF

D gene: .
J gene: TRBJ1-4
V gene: TRBV6-6
clone size: .
CDR3 DNA: TGTGCCAGCAGGGAGCGGGCAACTAATGAAAAACTGTTTTTT
CDR3 protein: CASRERATNEKLFF

D gene: TRBD1
J gene: TRBJ2-7
V gene: TRBV29-1
clone size: few
CDR3 DNA: TGCAGCGCAGGGACAGGGTTCCCCTACGAGCAGTACTTC
CDR3 protein: CSAGTGFPYEQYF

D gene: .
J gene: TRBJ2-1
V gene: TRBV6-4
clone size: .
CDR3 DNA: TGTGCCAGCAGTGACTCGGAGATGGAGGAGCAGTTCTTC
CDR3 protein: CASSDSEMEEQFF

D gene: .
J gene: TRBJ2-7
V gene: TRBV19
clone size: .
CDR3 DNA: TGTGCCAGTAGTATAATATCCGCAGGTGACGACGAGCAGTACTTC
CDR3 protein: CASSIISAGDDEQYF

D gene: TRBD1
J gene: TRBJ2-7
V gene: TRBV9
clone size: .
CDR3 DNA: TGTGCCAGCAGCTTAACCGGGACAGGGGCGATCTACGAGCAGTACTTC
CDR3 protein: CASSLTGTGAIYEQYF

D gene: TRBD1
J gene: TRBJ2-7
V gene: TRBV5-1
clone size: .
CDR3 DNA: TGCGCCAGCAGCTTGGCCCCCGGGACAGGGTTCTACGAGCAGCACTTC
CDR3 protein: CASSLAPGTGFYEQHF

D gene: .
J gene: TRBJ1-2
V gene: TRBV9
clone size: once
CDR3 DNA: TGTGCCAGCAGCGTCGGGAGTAGAAACTATGGCTACACCTTC
CDR3 protein: CASSVGSRNYGYTF

D gene: TRBD1
J gene: TRBJ1-1
V gene: TRBV6-5
clone size: .
CDR3 DNA: TGTGCCAGCAGTTACTCGTCCAGGGGGCGTTTAGTTGCTTTCTTT
CDR3 protein: CASSYSSRGRLVAFF

D gene: .
J gene: TRBJ2-4
V gene: TRBV7-8
clone size: .
CDR3 DNA: TGTGCCAGCAGCTCCCTACTGGACGGGGGAAACATTCAGTACTTC
CDR3 protein: CASSSLLDGGNIQYF

D gene: TRBD2
J gene: TRBJ2-2
V gene: TRBV28
clone size: .
CDR3 DNA: TGTGCCAGCAGTTCGCCGGGACTAGCGTCGAATACCGGGGAGCTGTTTTTT
CDR3 protein: CASSSPGLASNTGELFF

D gene: TRBD2
J gene: TRBJ2-1
V gene: TRBV7-2
clone size: .
CDR3 DNA: TGTGCCAGCAGCTCTCGAGCGGGGGGGTTACTGAACAATGAGCAGTTCTTC
CDR3 protein: CASSSRAGGLLNNEQFF

D gene: .
J gene: TRBJ1-3
V gene: TRBV7-6
clone size: .
CDR3 DNA: TGTGCCAGCAGCCCCCACCAGGGAAACACCATATATTTT
CDR3 protein: CASSPHQGNTIYF

D gene: TRBD1
J gene: TRBJ1-6
V gene: TRBV7-9
clone size: .
CDR3 DNA: TGTGCCAGCAGCCCCGGGACAGAGAATTCACCCCTCCACTTT
CDR3 protein: CASSPGTENSPLHF

D gene: .
J gene: TRBJ2-1
V gene: TRBV2
clone size: .
CDR3 DNA: TGTGCCAGCAGGACGGGGTGGGGTGAGCAGTTCTTC
CDR3 protein: CASRTGWGEQFF

D gene: .
J gene: TRBJ2-1
V gene: TRBV6-6
clone size: .
CDR3 DNA: TGTGCCAGCAGCTCTCTGAATGAGCAGTTCTTC
CDR3 protein: CASSSLNEQFF

D gene: .
J gene: TRBJ1-2
V gene: TRBV6-5
clone size: once
CDR3 DNA: TGTGCCAGCAGTTTTTTACAGGGTTTGGAGGGCTACACCTTC
CDR3 protein: CASSFLQGLEGYTF

D gene: .
J gene: TRBJ2-5
V gene: TRBV28
clone size: few
CDR3 DNA: TGTGCCAGCAGATCGGACCGAGGGAAGACCCAGTACTTC
CDR3 protein: CASRSDRGKTQYF

D gene: .
J gene: TRBJ1-2
V gene: TRBV19
clone size: few
CDR3 DNA: TGTGCCAGTATGGAGGACTATGGCTACACCTTC
CDR3 protein: CASMEDYGYTF

D gene: TRBD1
J gene: TRBJ1-5
V gene: TRBV6-6
clone size: once
CDR3 DNA: TGTGCCACCCGACGGACAGGAAATCAGCCCCAGCATTTT
CDR3 protein: CATRRTGNQPQHF

D gene: .
J gene: TRBJ2-2
V gene: TRBV7-3
clone size: .
CDR3 DNA: TGTGCCAGCAGCGCCCCGGGGAGGACCGGGGAGCTGTTTTTT
CDR3 protein: CASSAPGRTGELFF

D gene: .
J gene: TRBJ2-5
V gene: TRBV15
clone size: .
CDR3 DNA: TGTGCCACCAGCAGAGTTATAGAAGAGACCCAGTACTTC
CDR3 protein: CATSRVIEETQYF

D gene: .
J gene: TRBJ2-1
V gene: TRBV9
clone size: .
CDR3 DNA: TGTGCCAGCAGCCTCAGAGGGGGGGGATCATACAATGAGCAGTTCTTC
CDR3 protein: CASSLRGGGSYNEQFF

D gene: TRBD1
J gene: TRBJ1-2
V gene: TRBV6-5
clone size: .
CDR3 DNA: TGTGCCAGCAGTTACGCTGACAGGGCTGCTGGCTACACCTTC
CDR3 protein: CASSYADRAAGYTF

D gene: TRBD1
J gene: TRBJ1-4
V gene: TRBV4-2
clone size: .
CDR3 DNA: TGTGCCAGCAGCCAGGAGGGACAGTCTAATGAAAAACTGTTTTTT
CDR3 protein: CASSQEGQSNEKLFF

D gene: TRBD1
J gene: TRBJ1-1
V gene: TRBV5-1
clone size: few
CDR3 DNA: TGCGCCAGCAGCTTGGGGACAGGGCATACAGAAGCTTTCTTT
CDR3 protein: CASSLGTGHTEAFF

D gene: .
J gene: TRBJ1-5
V gene: TRBV7-2
clone size: .
CDR3 DNA: TGTGCCAGCAGCTCAGGGATATACGGACAGTTGGATCAGCCCCAGCATTTT
CDR3 protein: CASSSGIYGQLDQPQHF